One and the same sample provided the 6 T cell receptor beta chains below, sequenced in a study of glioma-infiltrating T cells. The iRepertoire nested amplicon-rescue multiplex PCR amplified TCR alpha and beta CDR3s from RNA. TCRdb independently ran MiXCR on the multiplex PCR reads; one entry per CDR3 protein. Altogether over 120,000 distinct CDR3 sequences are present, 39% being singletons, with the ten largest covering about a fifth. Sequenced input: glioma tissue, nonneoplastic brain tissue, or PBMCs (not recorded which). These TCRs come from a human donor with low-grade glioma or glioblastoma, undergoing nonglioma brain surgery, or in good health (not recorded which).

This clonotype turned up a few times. CDR3 loop: CSARDPQGYYGYTF. DNA for the CDR3: TGCAGTGCTAGAGATCCCCAGGGGTACTATGGCTACACCTTC. The chain recombines TRBV20-1 with TRBJ1-2; possible D gene TRBD1, 6 bases. V lost 0 bases and J 3 bases, leaving 11 bases between the germline ends. The germline gives CDR1 DFQATT, CDR2 SNEGSKA (reference sequence). The CDR3 sequence is 14 residues long.

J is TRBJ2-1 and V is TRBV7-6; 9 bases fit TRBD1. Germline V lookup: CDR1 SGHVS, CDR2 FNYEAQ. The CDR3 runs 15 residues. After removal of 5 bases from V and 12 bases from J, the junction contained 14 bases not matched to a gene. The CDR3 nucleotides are TGTGCCAGCAGCCAGGGGGGACAGGGCCATACCTCGCAGTTCTTC. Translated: CASSQGGQGHTSQFF. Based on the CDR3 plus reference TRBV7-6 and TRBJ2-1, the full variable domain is GAGVSQSPRYKVTKRGQDVALRCDPISGHVSLYWYRQALGQGPEFLTYFNYEAQQDKSGLPNDRFSAERPEGSISTLTIQRTEQRDSAMYRCASSQGGQGHTSQFFGPGTRLTVL.

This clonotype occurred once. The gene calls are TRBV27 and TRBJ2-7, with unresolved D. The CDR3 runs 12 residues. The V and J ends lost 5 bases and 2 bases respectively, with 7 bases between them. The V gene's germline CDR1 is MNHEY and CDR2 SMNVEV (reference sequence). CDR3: CASSILTYEQYF. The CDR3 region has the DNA TGTGCCAGCAGTATACTTACCTACGAGCAGTACTTC.

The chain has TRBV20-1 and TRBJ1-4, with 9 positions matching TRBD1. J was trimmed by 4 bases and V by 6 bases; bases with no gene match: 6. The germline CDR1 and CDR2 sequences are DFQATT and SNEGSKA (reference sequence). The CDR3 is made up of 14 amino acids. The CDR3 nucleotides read TGCAGTGCGGCCGGGACAGGGAGTAATGAAAAACTGTTTTTT. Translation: CSAAGTGSNEKLFF.

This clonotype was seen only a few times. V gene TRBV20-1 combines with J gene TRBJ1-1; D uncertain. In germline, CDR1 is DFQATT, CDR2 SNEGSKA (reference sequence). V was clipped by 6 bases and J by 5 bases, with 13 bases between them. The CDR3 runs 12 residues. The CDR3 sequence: CSAPSPGTEAFF. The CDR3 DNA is TGCAGTGCACCGAGTCCCGGGACTGAAGCTTTCTTT.

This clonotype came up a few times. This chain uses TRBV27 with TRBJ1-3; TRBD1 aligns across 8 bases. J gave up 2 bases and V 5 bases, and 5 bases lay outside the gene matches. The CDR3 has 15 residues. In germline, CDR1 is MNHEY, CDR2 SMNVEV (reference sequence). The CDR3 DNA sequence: TGTGCCAGCAGTAGCAGGGGGCTGACTGGAAACACCATATATTTT. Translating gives CASSSRGLTGNTIYF.